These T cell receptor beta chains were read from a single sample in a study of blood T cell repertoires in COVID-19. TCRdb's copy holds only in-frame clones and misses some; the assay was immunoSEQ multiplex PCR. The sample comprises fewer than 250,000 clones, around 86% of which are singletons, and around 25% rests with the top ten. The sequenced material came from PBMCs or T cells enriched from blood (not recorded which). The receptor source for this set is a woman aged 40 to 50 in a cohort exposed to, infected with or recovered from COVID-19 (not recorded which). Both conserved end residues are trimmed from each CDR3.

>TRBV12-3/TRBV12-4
ASTGTATYGYT
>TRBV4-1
ASSQDVPDTEAF
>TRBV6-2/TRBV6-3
ASSSGLANEQF
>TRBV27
ASSYWVGTTEAF
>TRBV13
ASSLGSSYEQY
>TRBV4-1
ASSQSTRRGTVDTEAF
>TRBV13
ASSLGPTSGIFEQY
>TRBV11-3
ASSFRESYNSPLH
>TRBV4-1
ASSLEGVAEAF
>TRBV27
ASSPRQGFSYGYT
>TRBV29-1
SVLLVGGNTIY
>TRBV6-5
ASSYYRESGYT
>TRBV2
ASVPEQGAYNEQF
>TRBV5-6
ASRPAVRTYEQY
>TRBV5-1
ASSREHGASGNTIY
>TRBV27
ASSLFAGNREGYT
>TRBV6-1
ASSPTPKETQY
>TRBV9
ASSVAGGGSEAF
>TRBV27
ASSLRGFTEAF
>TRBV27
ASSFRQGRYNEQF
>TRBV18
ASSPQSDSGNTIY
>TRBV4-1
AGSRLAGGSTDTQY
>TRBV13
ASSLGGLLAANEQF
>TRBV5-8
ASRSPGQGTEKLF
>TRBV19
ASSISEGRYEQY
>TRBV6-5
ASSPGGSTEAF
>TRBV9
ASSVSGGWTGSNYGYT
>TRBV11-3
ASSSDLRIQY
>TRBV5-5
ASSLIRSPLNGYT
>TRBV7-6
ASSATSGGAGELF
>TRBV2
ASGVGLAANEQF
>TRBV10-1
ASSEATGTGTEAF
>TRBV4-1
ASSQGMTGDFSGANVLT